This TCR beta chain is drawn from a study of T-cell memory formation after mild COVID-19. V dropped 0 bases and J dropped 6 bases, with 9 bases sitting between them. The CDR3 runs 13 residues. MiXCR, run by TCRdb on the 5' RACE reads, gives a single entry per CDR3 protein. The sample contains around 200,000 distinct CDR3 sequences, about 18% of which appear only once. The table lists this clonotype with a few counts. The chain couples TRBV23-1 to TRBJ2-7, with D unresolved. TRBV23-1 is assigned to the ORF class and has an uncertain function. This TCR derives from a man aged 18-30 years who had mild COVID-19 (a few samples of this study predate the infection). Cell type and time point are not known. The source material was PBMCs or a T cell subset sorted from them (not recorded which). The CDR3 DNA follows: TGCGCCAGCAGTCAATCCCCGGGCTGCGAGCAGTACTTC. Encoded protein: CASSQSPGCEQYF.